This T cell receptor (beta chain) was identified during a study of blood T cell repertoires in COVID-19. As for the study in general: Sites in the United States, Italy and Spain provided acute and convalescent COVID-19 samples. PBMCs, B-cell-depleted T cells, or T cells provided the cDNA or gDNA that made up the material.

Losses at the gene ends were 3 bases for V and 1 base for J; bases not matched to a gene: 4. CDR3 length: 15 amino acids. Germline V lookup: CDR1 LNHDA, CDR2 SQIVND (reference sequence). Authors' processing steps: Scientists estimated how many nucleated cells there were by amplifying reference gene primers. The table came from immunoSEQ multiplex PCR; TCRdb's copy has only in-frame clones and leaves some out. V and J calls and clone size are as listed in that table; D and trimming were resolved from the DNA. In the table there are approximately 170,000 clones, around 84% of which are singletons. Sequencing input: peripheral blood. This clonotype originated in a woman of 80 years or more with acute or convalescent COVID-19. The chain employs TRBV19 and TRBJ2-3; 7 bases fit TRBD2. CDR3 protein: CASSIGRARTDTQYF. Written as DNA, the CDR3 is TGTGCCAGTAGTATTGGGAGGGCGCGCACAGATACGCAGTATTTT.